A single sample is the source of the 2 T cell receptor beta chains below, sequenced in a study of blood T cell repertoires in COVID-19. Produced via immunoSEQ multiplex PCR; TCRdb's table is partial and in-frame only. The sample includes 50,000 or so clones, around 85% of them seen just once. The sequenced sample consisted of peripheral blood. The receptors derive from a human donor in a cohort sampled during active COVID-19.

The CDR3 sequence: CASSQGGAISGNTIYF. The CDR3 DNA reads TGCGCCAGCAGCCAAGGAGGGGCCATCTCTGGAAACACCATATATTTT. The V call is TRBV5-1, the J call TRBJ1-3; a possible D gene is TRBD1 (5 bases). CDR1 is SGHRS and CDR2 is YFSETQ in the germline V gene. The CDR3 covers 16 residues. Deletions cut 4 bases from V and 0 bases from J, with 14 bases between.

The V and J genes are TRBV2 and TRBJ2-1, with TRBD1 as a possible D gene (6 bases). The CDR3 covers 14 residues. Per germline, CDR1 SNHLY and CDR2 FYNNEI. With 6 bases removed from V and 8 bases from J, the gap between germline ends came to 17 bases. The CDR3 nucleotides read TGTGCCAGCAGCGCATTAAGGGGGACGGATGAGCAGTTCTTC. Translating gives CASSALRGTDEQFF. The complete variable domain, with remaining parts taken from reference TRBV2 and TRBJ2-1, reads EPEVTQTPSHQVTQMGQEVILRCVPISNHLYFYWYRQILGQKVEFLVSFYNNEISEKSEIFDDQFSVERPDGSNFTLKIRSTKLEDSAMYFCASSALRGTDEQFFGPGTRLTVL.